The clone carrying this T cell receptor (beta chain) was counted many times. Its antigen is not identified. The cDNA was generated by 5'RACE with 10-nucleotide random UMIs. From 15-18 subjects, every sequencing run obtained over 160 million TCR-beta sequences. TCRdb reanalysed the 5' RACE reads using MiXCR and keeps one entry per CDR3 protein. The table includes 20,000 to 30,000 distinct CDR3 sequences, about 2.6% detected once. This CDR3 is built from 17 residues. CDR1 is SGHTA and CDR2 is FQGNSA in the germline V gene. The germline V and J ends were trimmed by 5 bases and 13 bases, with 33 bases remaining between them. These data are taken from a study of neurological immune-mediated disorders. Background on the study: Multiple sclerosis patients numbering some 34 comprised roughly 31 relapsing-remitting and 3 secondary progressive patients. General study results and limits: The absence of shared CDR3 amino acid sequences among expanded clones across subjects suggests private repertoires in all groups.

The chain employs TRBV7-2 and TRBJ2-7; the D gene could be TRBD1 or TRBD2 (5 bases each). The source of this sequence is a woman aged 50 to 65 with multiple sclerosis. The sequenced sample consisted of PBMCs. This CDR3 reads CASSPPPGTAWPVRGYF. In DNA, the CDR3 is TGTGCCAGCAGCCCACCCCCCGGGACCGCTTGGCCGGTACGCGGCTACTTC. Full variable domain (missing parts from reference TRBV7-2 and TRBJ2-7): GAGVSQSPSNKVTEKGKDVELRCDPISGHTALYWYRQSLGQGLEFLIYFQGNSAPDKSGLPSDRFSAERTGGSVSTLTIQRTQQEDSAVYLCASSPPPGTAWPVRGYFGPGTRLTVT.